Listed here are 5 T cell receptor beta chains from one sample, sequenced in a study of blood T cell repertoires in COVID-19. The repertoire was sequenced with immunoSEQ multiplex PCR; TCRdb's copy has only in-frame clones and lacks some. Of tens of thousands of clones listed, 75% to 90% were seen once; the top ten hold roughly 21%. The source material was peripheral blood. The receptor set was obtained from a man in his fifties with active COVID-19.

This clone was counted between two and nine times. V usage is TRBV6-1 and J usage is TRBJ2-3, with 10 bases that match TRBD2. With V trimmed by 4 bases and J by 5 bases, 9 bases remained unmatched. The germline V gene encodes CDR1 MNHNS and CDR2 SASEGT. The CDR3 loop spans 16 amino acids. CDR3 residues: CASSGVSGRGEDTQYF. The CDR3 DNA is TGTGCCAGCAGTGGAGTGAGCGGGAGGGGAGAAGATACGCAGTATTTT.

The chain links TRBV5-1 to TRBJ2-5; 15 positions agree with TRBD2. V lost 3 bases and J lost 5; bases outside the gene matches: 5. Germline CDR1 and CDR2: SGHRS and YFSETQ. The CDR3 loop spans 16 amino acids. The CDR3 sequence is CASSSGLAGGRETQYF. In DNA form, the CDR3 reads TGCGCCAGCAGCTCAGGACTAGCGGGAGGGCGGGAGACCCAGTACTTC.

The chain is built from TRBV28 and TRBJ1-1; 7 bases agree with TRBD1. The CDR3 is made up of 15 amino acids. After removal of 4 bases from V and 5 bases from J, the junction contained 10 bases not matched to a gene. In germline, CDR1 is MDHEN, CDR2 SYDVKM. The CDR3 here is CASSSISGGWTEAFF. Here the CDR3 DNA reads TGTGCCAGCAGTTCCATCTCAGGGGGATGGACTGAAGCTTTCTTT.

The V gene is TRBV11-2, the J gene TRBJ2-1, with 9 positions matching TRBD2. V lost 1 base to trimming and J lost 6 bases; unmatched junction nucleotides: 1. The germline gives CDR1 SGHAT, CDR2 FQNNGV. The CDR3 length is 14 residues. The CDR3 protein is CASSLGGRGNEQFF. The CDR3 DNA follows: TGTGCCAGCAGCTTAGGCGGGAGGGGCAATGAGCAGTTCTTC.

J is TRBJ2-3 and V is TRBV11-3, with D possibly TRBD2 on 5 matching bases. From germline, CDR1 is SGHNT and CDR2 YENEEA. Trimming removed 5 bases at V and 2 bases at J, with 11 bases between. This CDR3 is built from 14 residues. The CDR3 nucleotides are TGTGCCAGCAGCCCCCGAGCGGACACAGATACGCAGTATTTT. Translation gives CASSPRADTDTQYF.